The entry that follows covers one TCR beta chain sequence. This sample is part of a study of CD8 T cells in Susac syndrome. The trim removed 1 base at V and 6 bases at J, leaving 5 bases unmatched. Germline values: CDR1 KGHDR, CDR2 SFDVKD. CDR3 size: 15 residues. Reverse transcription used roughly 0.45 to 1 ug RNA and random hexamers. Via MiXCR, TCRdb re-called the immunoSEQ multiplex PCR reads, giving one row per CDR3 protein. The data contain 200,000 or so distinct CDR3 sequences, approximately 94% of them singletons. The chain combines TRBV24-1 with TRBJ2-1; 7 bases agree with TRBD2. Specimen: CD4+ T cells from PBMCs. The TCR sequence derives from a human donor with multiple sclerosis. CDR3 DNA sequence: TGTGCCACCAGTGATTTAAGCGGGGAGACCAATGAGCAGTTCTTC. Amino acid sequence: CATSDLSGETNEQFF.